A selection of T cell receptor beta chains follows, all from one sample in a study of shared clonotypes between healthy human individuals. The assay was immunoSEQ multiplex PCR, and TCRdb's table has in-frame clones only and misses some. The table has about 1.5 million clones, 95% to 99% seen once. The sample was naive CD4+ T cells sorted from blood. The receptor set was obtained from a man aged 30 to 45 in good health. The CDR3 runs from the conserved cysteine through the conserved F or W. D genes are given only for firm matches. The size of a clone is reported for some rows only, either as once, few or many, or as a class for expanded clones.

d_gene | abundance | j_gene | v_gene | len | CDR3aa | CDR3nt
. | . | TRBJ2-7 | TRBV6-1 | 15 | CASRHRDTDPYEQYF | TGTGCCAGCAGGCACCGGGACACGGACCCCTACGAGCAGTACTTC
TRBD2 | . | TRBJ2-1 | TRBV10-3 | 17 | CAISNLAGSSSYNEQFF | TGTGCCATCAGTAACCTAGCGGGATCAAGCTCCTACAATGAGCAGTTCTTC
TRBD1 | . | TRBJ2-2 | TRBV10-3 | 14 | CAIGQGADTGELFF | TGTGCCATCGGACAGGGGGCTGACACCGGGGAGCTGTTTTTT
. | . | TRBJ2-2 | TRBV5-5 | 12 | CASSLSGGELFF | TGTGCCAGCAGCTTGTCTGGCGGGGAGCTGTTTTTT
TRBD1 | . | TRBJ2-4 | TRBV28 | 16 | CASRGTGWVSKNIQYF | TGTGCCAGCCGGGGGACAGGGTGGGTCTCCAAAAACATTCAGTACTTC
. | . | TRBJ2-3 | TRBV30 | 21 | CAWRRAPGSRGGIVPTDTQYF | TGTGCCTGGAGACGGGCCCCCGGTAGCCGGGGAGGTATTGTACCCACAGATACGCAGTATTTT
. | . | TRBJ1-5 | TRBV18 | 12 | CASSRQNQPQHF | TGTGCCAGCTCACGGCAAAATCAGCCCCAGCATTTT
. | once | TRBJ2-7 | TRBV5-5 | 14 | CASSSTGRTYEQYF | TGTGCCAGCAGCTCGACAGGGAGGACCTACGAGCAGTACTTC
TRBD2 | . | TRBJ2-1 | TRBV4-1 | 16 | CASSLQTSGRANEQFF | TGCGCCAGCAGCCTACAGACTAGCGGGAGGGCCAATGAGCAGTTCTTC
TRBD1 | . | TRBJ2-7 | TRBV6-5 | 15 | CASRRFQGASYEQYF | TGTGCCAGCAGAAGATTTCAGGGGGCGTCCTACGAGCAGTACTTC
TRBD1 | . | TRBJ1-5 | TRBV7-3 | 13 | CATIWEGAQPQHF | TGTGCCACCATTTGGGAGGGGGCTCAGCCCCAGCATTTT
. | . | TRBJ2-1 | TRBV7-3 | 16 | CASPPVGQSSYNEQFF | TGTGCCAGCCCCCCTGTAGGACAAAGCTCCTACAATGAGCAGTTCTTC
. | . | TRBJ2-7 | TRBV4-3 | 15 | CASSQVWDLNYEQYF | TGCGCCAGCAGCCAAGTGTGGGATCTGAACTACGAGCAGTACTTC
TRBD2 | . | TRBJ2-7 | TRBV5-1 | 15 | CASSSGTSGPYEQYF | TGCGCCAGCAGCTCCGGGACTAGCGGCCCCTACGAGCAGTACTTC
. | . | TRBJ2-3 | TRBV7-9 | 11 | CASSSTDTQYF | TGTGCCAGCAGCAGCACAGATACGCAGTATTTT
TRBD1 | . | TRBJ1-1 | TRBV7-9 | 14 | CASSQLTGGREAFF | TGTGCCAGCAGCCAATTAACAGGGGGCCGTGAAGCTTTCTTT
. | once | TRBJ2-1 | TRBV7-9 | 17 | CASSLPLGYGSYNEQFF | TGTGCCAGCAGCTTACCCTTAGGCTACGGCTCCTACAATGAGCAGTTCTTC
. | . | TRBJ1-3 | TRBV5-5 | 16 | CASSQVLGPMGNTIYF | TGTGCCAGCAGCCAGGTTTTGGGGCCGATGGGAAACACCATATATTTT
. | . | TRBJ2-7 | TRBV27 | 19 | CASSLFKGGATLRDYEQYF | TGTGCCAGCAGTTTATTTAAGGGGGGAGCAACCCTCCGAGACTACGAGCAGTACTTC
. | . | TRBJ1-4 | TRBV13 | 14 | CASSFRIGNEKLFF | TGTGCCAGCAGCTTTCGGATAGGGAATGAAAAACTGTTTTTT
TRBD1 | . | TRBJ1-2 | TRBV25-1 | 15 | CASSGQGPGPYGYTF | TGTGCCAGCAGTGGACAGGGACCTGGACCATATGGCTACACCTTC
TRBD2 | . | TRBJ2-7 | TRBV9 | 15 | CASSISGRSVGEQYF | TGTGCCAGCAGCATCAGCGGGAGGAGCGTGGGGGAGCAGTACTTC
TRBD2 | . | TRBJ2-5 | TRBV7-2 | 17 | CASSLAGRLAGWETQYF | TGTGCCAGCAGCTTAGCGGGGCGGCTAGCGGGATGGGAGACCCAGTACTTC
. | . | TRBJ2-5 | TRBV5-1 | 16 | CASSPQLGYDQETQYF | TGCGCCAGCAGCCCCCAACTAGGATACGACCAAGAGACCCAGTACTTC
. | . | TRBJ2-1 | TRBV7-9 | 11 | CAIKGNYEQFF | TGTGCAATAAAGGGGAACTATGAGCAGTTCTTC
. | . | TRBJ2-5 | TRBV5-1 | 15 | CASSLMGIVQETQYF | TGCGCCAGCAGCTTAATGGGGATAGTCCAAGAGACCCAGTACTTC